This T cell receptor (beta chain) was captured by sequencing in a study of beta chain features in type 1 diabetes. Points from the study as a whole: Among type 1 diabetes patients, VDJ junctions had fewer insertions and more deletions. PCR may have favored shorter templates equally in patients and controls. Across all four CD4+ subsets, people with type 1 diabetes showed modestly shorter TCRB CDR3s.

A heparinised blood draw that averaged about 100 mL was obtained once from each donor. All sorted populations exceeded 95% purity. Regarding this clone: Its specificity is unknown.

cDNA synthesis used the whole RNA isolate, giving expressed TCRB sequences. Using immunoSEQ multiplex PCR, the repertoire was profiled, and TCRdb retains in-frame clones only, with some absent. The sample lists about 170,000 clones, around 8% occurring once. The CDR3 has 17 residues. Trimming cost V 2 bases and J 3 bases, with 17 bases left between them. Per germline, CDR1 SGHRS and CDR2 YFSETQ. This sequence was found in a woman in her thirties or forties with type 1 diabetes. Sequenced sample: central memory CD4+ T cells from blood. The chain links TRBV5-1 to TRBJ2-2; D may be TRBD2 (6 bases). CDR3 in amino acids: CASSFALATVDTGELFF. CDR3 nucleotide sequence: TGCGCCAGCAGCTTTGCCCTAGCGACAGTGGACACCGGGGAGCTGTTTTTT.